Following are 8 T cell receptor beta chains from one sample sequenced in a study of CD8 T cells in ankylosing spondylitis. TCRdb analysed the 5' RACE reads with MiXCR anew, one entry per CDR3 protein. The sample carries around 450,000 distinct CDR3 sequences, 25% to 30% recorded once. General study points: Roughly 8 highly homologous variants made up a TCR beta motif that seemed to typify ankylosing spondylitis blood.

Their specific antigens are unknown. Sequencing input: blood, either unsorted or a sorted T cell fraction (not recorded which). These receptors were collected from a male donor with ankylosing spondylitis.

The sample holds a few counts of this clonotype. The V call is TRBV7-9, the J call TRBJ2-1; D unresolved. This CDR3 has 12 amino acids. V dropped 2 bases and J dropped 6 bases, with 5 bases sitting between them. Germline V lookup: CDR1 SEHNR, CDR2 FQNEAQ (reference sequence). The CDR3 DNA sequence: TGTGCCAGCAGCTTAAATAGCAATGAGCAGTTCTTC. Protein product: CASSLNSNEQFF.

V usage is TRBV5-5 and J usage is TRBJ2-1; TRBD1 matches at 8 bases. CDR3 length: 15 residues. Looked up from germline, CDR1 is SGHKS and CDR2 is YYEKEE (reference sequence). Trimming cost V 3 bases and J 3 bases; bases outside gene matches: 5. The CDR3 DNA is TGTGCCAGCAGCTCGTCGGACAGGGTCTACAATGAGCAGTTCTTC. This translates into CASSSSDRVYNEQFF. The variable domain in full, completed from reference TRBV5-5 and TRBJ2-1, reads DAGVTQSPTHLIKTRGQQVTLRCSPISGHKSVSWYQQVLGQGPQFIFQYYEKEERGRGNFPDRFSARQFPNYSSELNVNALLLGDSALYLCASSSSDRVYNEQFFGPGTRLTVL.

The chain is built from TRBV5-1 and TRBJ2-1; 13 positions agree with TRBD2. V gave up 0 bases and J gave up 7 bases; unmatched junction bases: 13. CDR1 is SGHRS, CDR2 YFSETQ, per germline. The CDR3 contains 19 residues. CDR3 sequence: CASSLVPSGLAGKENEQFF. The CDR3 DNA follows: TGCGCCAGCAGCTTGGTACCTTCGGGACTAGCGGGAAAGGAGAATGAGCAGTTCTTC.

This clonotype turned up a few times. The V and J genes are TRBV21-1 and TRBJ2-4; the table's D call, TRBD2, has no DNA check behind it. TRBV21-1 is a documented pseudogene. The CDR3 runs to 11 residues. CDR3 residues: CARTSGNIQYF. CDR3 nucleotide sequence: TGTGCCAGGACTAGCGGAAACATTCAGTACTTC.

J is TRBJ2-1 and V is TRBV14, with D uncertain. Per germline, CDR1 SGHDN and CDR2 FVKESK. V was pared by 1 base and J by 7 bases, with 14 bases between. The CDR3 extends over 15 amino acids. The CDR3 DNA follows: TGTGCCAGCAGCCAAGGAGGTTTTCGAAATAATGAGCAGTTCTTC. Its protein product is CASSQGGFRNNEQFF.

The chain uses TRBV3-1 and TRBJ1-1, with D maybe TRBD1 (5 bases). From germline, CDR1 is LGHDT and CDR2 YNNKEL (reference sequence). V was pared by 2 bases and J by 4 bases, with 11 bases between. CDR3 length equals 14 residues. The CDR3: CASSQYVGGTEAFF. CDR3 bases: TGTGCCAGCAGCCAATACGTCGGGGGCACTGAAGCTTTCTTT.

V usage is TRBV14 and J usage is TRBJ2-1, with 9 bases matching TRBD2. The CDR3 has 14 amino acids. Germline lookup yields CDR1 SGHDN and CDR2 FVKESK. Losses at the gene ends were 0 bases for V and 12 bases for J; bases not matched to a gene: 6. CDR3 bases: TGTGCCAGCAGCCAAGACCCTAGCGGGACAAGGCAGTTCTTC. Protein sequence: CASSQDPSGTRQFF.

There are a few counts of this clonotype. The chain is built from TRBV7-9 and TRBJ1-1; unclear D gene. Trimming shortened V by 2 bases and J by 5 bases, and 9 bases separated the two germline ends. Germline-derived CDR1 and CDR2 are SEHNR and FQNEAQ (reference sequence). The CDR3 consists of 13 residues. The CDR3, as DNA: TGTGCCAGCAGCTTATCAATAGAGACTGAAGCTTTCTTT. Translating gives CASSLSIETEAFF. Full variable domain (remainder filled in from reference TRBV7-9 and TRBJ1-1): DTGVSQNPRHKITKRGQNVTFRCDPISEHNRLYWYRQTLGQGPEFLTYFQNEAQLEKSRLLSDRFSAERPKGSFSTLEIQRTEQGDSAMYLCASSLSIETEAFFGQGTRLTVV.